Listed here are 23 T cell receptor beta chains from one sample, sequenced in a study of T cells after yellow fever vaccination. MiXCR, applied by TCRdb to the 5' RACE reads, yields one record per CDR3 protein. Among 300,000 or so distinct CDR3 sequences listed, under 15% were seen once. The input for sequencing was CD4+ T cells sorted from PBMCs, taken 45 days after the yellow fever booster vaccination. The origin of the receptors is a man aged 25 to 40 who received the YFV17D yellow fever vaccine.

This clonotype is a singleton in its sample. The CDR3 protein is CASSFSTNQAGANVLTF. DNA of the CDR3: TGCGCCAGCAGCTTTAGTACGAACCAGGCTGGGGCCAACGTCCTGACTTTC. The genes are TRBV5-1 and TRBJ2-6; D unclear. Germline V gene sequence: CDR1 SGHRS, CDR2 YFSETQ. The V end lost 2 bases, the J end lost 2 bases, and 14 bases lay between the germline ends. The CDR3 runs to 17 residues.

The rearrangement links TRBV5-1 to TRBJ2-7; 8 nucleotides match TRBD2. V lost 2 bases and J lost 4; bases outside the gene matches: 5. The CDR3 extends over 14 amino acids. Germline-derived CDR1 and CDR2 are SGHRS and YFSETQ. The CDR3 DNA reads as TGCGCCAGCAGCTTAGGAGCGGGAGAGTACGAGCAGTACTTC. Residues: CASSLGAGEYEQYF.

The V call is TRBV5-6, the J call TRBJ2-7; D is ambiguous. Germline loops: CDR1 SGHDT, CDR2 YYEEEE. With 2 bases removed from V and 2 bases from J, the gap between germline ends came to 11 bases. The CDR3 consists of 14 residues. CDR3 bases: TGTGCCAGCAGCTTCCTAGACCTTACCTACGAGCAGTACTTC. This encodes CASSFLDLTYEQYF.

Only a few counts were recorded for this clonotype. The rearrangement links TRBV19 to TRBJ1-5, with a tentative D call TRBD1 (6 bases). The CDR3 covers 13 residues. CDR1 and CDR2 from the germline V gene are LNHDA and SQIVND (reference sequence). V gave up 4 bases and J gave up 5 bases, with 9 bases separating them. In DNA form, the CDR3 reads TGTGCCAGTAGTACAGGGGTATATCAGCCCCAGCATTTT. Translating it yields CASSTGVYQPQHF. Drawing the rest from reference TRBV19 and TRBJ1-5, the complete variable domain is DGGITQSPKYLFRKEGQNVTLSCEQNLNHDAMYWYRQDPGQGLRLIYYSQIVNDFQKGDIAEGYSVSREKKESFPLTVTSAQKNPTAFYLCASSTGVYQPQHFGDGTRLSIL.

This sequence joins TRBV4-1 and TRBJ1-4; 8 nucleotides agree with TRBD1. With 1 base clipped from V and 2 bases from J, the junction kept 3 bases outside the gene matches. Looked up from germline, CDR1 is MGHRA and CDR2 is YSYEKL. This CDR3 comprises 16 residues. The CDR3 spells CASSQGTGRTNEKLFF. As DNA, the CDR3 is TGCGCCAGCAGCCAAGGGACAGGGAGGACTAATGAAAAACTGTTTTTT.

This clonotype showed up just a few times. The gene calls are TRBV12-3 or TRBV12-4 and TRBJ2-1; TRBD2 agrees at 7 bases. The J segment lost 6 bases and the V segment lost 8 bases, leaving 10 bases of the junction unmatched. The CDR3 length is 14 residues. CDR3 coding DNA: TGTGCCAGCGGTAGGCGGGAGTGGTTCAATGAGCAGTTCTTC. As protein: CASGRREWFNEQFF.

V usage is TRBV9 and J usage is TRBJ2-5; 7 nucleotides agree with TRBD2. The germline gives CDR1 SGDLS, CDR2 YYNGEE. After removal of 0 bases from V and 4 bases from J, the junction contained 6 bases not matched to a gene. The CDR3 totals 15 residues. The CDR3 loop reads CASSVALGGGETQYF. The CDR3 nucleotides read TGTGCCAGCAGCGTAGCTCTTGGCGGGGGAGAGACCCAGTACTTC.

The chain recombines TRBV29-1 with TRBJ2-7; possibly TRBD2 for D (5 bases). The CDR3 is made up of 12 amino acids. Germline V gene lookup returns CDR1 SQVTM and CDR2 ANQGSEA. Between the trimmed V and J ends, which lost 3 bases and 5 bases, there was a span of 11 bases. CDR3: CSVDEGLDEQYF. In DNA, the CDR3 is TGCAGCGTTGACGAGGGTCTGGACGAGCAGTACTTC.

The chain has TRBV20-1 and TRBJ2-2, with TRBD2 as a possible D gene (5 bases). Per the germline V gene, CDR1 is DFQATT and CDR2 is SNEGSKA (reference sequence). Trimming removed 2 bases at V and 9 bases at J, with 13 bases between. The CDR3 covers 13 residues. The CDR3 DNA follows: TGCAGTGCTAGATCTTCCGGAGGCTGGGAGCTGTTTTTT. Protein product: CSARSSGGWELFF.

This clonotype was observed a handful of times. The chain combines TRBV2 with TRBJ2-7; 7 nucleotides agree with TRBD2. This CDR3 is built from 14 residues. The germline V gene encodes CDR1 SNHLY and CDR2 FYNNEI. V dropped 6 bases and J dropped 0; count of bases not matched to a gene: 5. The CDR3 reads CASRLRETSYEQYF. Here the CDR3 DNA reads TGTGCCAGCAGATTGCGGGAGACCTCCTACGAGCAGTACTTC.

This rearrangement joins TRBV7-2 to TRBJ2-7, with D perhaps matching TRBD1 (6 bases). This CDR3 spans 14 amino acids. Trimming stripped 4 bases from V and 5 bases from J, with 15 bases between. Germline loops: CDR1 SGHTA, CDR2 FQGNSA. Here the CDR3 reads CASSSQQGFNEQYF. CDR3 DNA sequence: TGTGCCAGCAGCTCCCAACAGGGTTTCAACGAGCAGTACTTC. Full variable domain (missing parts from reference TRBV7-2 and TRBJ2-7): GAGVSQSPSNKVTEKGKDVELRCDPISGHTALYWYRQSLGQGLEFLIYFQGNSAPDKSGLPSDRFSAERTGGSVSTLTIQRTQQEDSAVYLCASSSQQGFNEQYFGPGTRLTVT.

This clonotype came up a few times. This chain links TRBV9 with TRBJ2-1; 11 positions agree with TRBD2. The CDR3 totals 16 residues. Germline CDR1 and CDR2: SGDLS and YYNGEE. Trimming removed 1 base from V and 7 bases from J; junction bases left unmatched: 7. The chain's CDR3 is CASSVLAGGPGNEQFF. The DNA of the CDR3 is TGTGCCAGCAGCGTACTAGCGGGAGGCCCCGGGAATGAGCAGTTCTTC. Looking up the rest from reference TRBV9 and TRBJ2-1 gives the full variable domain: DSGVTQTPKHLITATGQRVTLRCSPRSGDLSVYWYQQSLDQGLQFLIQYYNGEERAKGNILERFSAQQFPDLHSELNLSSLELGDSALYFCASSVLAGGPGNEQFFGPGTRLTVL.

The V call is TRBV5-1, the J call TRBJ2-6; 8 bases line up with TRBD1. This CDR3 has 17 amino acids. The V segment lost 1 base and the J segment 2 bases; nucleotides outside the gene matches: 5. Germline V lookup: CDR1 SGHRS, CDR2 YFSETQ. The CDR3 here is CASSLRPRGPGANVLTF. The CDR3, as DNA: TGCGCCAGCAGCTTGCGCCCCAGGGGGCCTGGGGCCAACGTCCTGACTTTC. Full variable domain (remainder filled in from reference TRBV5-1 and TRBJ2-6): KAGVTQTPRYLIKTRGQQVTLSCSPISGHRSVSWYQQTPGQGLQFLFEYFSETQRNKGNFPGRFSGRQFSNSRSEMNVSTLELGDSALYLCASSLRPRGPGANVLTFGAGSRLTVL.

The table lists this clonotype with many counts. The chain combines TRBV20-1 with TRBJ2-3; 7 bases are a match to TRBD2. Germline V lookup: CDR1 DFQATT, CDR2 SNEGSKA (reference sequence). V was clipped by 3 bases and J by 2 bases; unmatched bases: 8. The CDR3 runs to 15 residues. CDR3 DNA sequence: TGCAGTGCTAGTCGTCTAGCGGCATCCACAGATACGCAGTATTTT. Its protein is CSASRLAASTDTQYF.

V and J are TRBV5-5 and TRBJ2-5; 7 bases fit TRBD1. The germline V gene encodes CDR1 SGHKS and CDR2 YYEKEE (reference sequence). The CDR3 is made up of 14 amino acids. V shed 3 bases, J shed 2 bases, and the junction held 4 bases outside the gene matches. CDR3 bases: TGTGCCAGCAGCTGGGGACAGCTACAAGAGACCCAGTACTTC. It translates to CASSWGQLQETQYF.

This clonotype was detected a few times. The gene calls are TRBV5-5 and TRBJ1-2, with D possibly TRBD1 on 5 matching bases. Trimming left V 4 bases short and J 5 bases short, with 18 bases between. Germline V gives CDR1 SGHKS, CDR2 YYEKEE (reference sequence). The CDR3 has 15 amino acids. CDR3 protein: CASSEGSVRDYGYTF. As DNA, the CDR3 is TGTGCCAGCAGCGAGGGTAGTGTCAGGGATTATGGCTACACCTTC.

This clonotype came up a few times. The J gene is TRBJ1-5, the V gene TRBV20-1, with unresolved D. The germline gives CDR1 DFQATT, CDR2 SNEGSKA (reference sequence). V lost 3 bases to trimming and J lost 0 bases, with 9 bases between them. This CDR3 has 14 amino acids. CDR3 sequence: CSARESVSNQPQHF. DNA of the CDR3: TGCAGTGCTAGGGAGTCCGTTAGCAATCAGCCCCAGCATTTT.

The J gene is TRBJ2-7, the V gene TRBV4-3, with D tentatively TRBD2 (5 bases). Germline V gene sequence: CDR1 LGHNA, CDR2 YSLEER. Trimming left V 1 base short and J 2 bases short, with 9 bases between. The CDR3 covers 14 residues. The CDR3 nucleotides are TGCGCCAGCAGCCAAGGCCCCGGGACCTACGAGCAGTACTTC. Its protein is CASSQGPGTYEQYF.

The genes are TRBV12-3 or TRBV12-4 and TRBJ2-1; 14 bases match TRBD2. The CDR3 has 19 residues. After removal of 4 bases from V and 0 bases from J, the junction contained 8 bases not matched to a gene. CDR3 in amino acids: CASSSLGGLAGDSYNEQFF. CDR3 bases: TGTGCCAGCAGTTCCCTAGGGGGACTAGCGGGGGACTCCTACAATGAGCAGTTCTTC.

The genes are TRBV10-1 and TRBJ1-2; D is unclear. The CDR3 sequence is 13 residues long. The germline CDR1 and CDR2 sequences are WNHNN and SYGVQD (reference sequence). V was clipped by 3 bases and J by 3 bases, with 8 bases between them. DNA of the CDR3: TGCGCCAGCAGTGATCAAGTGGACTATGGCTACACCTTC. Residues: CASSDQVDYGYTF.

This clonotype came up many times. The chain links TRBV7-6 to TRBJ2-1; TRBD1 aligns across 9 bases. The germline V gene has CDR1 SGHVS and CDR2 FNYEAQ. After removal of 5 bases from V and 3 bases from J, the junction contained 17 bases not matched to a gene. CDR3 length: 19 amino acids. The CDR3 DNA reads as TGTGCCAGCAGCACCCCCACGCCGGCGGGGACAGGGAACTACAATGAGCAGTTCTTC. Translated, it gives CASSTPTPAGTGNYNEQFF. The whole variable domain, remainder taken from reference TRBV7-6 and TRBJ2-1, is GAGVSQSPRYKVTKRGQDVALRCDPISGHVSLYWYRQALGQGPEFLTYFNYEAQQDKSGLPNDRFSAERPEGSISTLTIQRTEQRDSAMYRCASSTPTPAGTGNYNEQFFGPGTRLTVL.

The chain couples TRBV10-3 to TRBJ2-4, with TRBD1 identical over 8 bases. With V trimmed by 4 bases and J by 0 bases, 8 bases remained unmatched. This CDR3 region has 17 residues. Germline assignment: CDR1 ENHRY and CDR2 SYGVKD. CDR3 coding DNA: TGTGCCATCAGTGGGGGACAGGTGGGAATAGCCAAAAACATTCAGTACTTC. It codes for CAISGGQVGIAKNIQYF.

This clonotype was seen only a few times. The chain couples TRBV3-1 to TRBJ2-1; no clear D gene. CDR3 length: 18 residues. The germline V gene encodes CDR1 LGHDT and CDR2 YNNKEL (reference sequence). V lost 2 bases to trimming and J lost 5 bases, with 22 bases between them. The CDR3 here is CASSQPLRRRQNDNEQFF. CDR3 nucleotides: TGTGCCAGCAGCCAACCTCTCCGGCGGAGACAAAATGACAATGAGCAGTTCTTC.